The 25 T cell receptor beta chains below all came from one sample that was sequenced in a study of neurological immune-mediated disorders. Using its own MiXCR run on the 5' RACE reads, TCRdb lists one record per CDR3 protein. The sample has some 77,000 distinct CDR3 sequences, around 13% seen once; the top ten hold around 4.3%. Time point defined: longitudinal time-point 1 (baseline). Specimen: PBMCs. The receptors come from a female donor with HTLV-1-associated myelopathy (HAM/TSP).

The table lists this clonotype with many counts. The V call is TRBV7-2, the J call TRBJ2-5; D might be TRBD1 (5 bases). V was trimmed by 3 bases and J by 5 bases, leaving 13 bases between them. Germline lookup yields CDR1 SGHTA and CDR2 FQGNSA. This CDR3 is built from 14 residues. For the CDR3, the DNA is TGTGCCAGCAGCTTCTCTGCTGGGGCGGAGACCCAGTACTTC. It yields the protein CASSFSAGAETQYF.

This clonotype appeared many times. This CDR3 reads CSVGRTGQYEQYF. The CDR3 coding sequence is TGCAGCGTAGGAAGGACAGGGCAATACGAGCAGTACTTC. The chain carries TRBV29-1 and TRBJ2-7; 8 nucleotides align to TRBD1. Germline CDR1 is SQVTM and CDR2 is ANQGSEA. The ends lost 6 bases at V and 4 bases at J; junction bases unmatched: 8. This CDR3 is built from 13 residues.

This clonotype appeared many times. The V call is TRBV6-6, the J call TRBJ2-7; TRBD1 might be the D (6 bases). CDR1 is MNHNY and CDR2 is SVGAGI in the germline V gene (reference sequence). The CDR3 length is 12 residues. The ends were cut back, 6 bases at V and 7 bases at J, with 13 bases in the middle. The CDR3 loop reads CASSRTEGEQYF. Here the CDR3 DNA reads TGTGCCAGCAGCAGGACAGAAGGAGAGCAGTACTTC.

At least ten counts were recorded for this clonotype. The CDR3 protein is CASSQGRDSCNQPQHF. The CDR3 DNA reads TGTGCCAGCAGCCAAGGCCGGGACAGTTGCAATCAGCCCCAGCATTTT. The chain uses TRBV14 and TRBJ1-5, with 7 nucleotides matching TRBD1. The germline V gene encodes CDR1 SGHDN and CDR2 FVKESK. The CDR3 runs to 16 residues. Germline trimming cut 1 base from V and 2 bases from J; bases unmatched to any gene: 5.

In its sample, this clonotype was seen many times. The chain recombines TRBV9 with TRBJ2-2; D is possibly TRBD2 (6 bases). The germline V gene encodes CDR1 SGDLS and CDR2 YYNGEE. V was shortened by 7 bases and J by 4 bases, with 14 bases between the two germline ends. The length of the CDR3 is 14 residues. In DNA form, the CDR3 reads TGTGCCAGCGATAGCGGCATTGTCACCGGGGAGCTGTTTTTT. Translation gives CASDSGIVTGELFF.

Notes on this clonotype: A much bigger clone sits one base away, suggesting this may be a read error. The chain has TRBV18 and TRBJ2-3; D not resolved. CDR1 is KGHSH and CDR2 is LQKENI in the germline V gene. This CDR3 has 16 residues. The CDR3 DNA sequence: TGTGACAGCTCACCACTTATCACACATCTCACAGATACGCAGTATTTT. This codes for CDSSPLITHLTDTQYF. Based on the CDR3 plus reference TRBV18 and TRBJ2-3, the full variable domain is NAGVMQNPRHLVRRRGQEARLRCSPMKGHSHVYWYRQLPEEGLKFMVYLQKENIIDESGMPKERFSAEFPKEGPSILRIQQVVRGDSAAYFCDSSPLITHLTDTQYFGPGTRLTVL.

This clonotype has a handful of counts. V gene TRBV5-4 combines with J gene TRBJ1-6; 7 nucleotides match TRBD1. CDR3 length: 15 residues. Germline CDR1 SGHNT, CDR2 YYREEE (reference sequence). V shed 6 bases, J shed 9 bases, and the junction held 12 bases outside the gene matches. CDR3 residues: CASKRDREVTSPLHF. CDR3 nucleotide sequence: TGTGCCAGCAAACGTGACAGGGAGGTGACTTCACCCCTCCACTTT.

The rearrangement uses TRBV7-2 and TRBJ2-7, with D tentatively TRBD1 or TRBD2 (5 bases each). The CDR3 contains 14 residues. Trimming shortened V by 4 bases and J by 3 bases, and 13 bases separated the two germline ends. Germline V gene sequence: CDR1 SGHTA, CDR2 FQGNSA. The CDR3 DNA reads TGTGCCAGCAGCTCACATGGGGGAAGCTACGAGCAGTACTTC. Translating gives CASSSHGGSYEQYF.

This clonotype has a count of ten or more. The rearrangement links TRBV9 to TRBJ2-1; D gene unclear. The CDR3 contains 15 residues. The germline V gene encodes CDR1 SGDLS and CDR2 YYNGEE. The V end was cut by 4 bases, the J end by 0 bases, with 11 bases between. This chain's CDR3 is CASSPPVGSYNEQFF. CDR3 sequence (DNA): TGTGCCAGCAGCCCTCCCGTAGGCTCCTACAATGAGCAGTTCTTC. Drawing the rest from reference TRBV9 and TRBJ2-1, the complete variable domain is DSGVTQTPKHLITATGQRVTLRCSPRSGDLSVYWYQQSLDQGLQFLIQYYNGEERAKGNILERFSAQQFPDLHSELNLSSLELGDSALYFCASSPPVGSYNEQFFGPGTRLTVL.

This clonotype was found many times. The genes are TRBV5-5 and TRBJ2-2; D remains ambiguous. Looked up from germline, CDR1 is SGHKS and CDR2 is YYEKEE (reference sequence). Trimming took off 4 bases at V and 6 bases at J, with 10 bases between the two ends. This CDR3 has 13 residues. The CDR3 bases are TGTGCCAGCAGCCCAAGGTTCGCCGGGGAGCTGTTTTTT. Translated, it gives CASSPRFAGELFF.

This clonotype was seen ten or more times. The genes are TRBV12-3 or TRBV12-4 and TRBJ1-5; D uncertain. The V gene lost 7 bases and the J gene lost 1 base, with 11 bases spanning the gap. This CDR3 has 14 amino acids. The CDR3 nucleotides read TGTGCCAGCACTTGGACGGGGAGCAATCAGCCCCAGCATTTT. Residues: CASTWTGSNQPQHF.

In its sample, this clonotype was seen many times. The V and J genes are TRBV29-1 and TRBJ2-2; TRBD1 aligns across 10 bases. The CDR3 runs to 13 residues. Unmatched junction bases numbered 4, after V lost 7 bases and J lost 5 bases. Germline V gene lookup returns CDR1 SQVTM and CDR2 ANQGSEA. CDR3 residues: CSGGDRGTGELFF. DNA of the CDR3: TGCAGCGGGGGGGACAGGGGAACCGGGGAGCTGTTTTTT.

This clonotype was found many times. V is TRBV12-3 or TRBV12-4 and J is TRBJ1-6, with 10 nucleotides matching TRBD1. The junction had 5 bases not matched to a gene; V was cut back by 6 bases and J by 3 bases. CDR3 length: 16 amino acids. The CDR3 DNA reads TGTGCCAGCAGCGACTGGACAGGGGGCTATAATTCACCCCTCCACTTT. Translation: CASSDWTGGYNSPLHF.

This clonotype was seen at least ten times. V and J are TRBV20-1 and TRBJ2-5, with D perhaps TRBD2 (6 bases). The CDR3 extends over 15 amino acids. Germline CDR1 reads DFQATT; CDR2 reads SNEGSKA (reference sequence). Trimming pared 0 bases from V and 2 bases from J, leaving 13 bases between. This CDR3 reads CSARDPRREQETQYF. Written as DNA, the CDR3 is TGCAGTGCTAGAGATCCAAGGCGGGAACAAGAGACCCAGTACTTC.

The CDR3 region has the DNA TGCGCCAGCAGCTTGGTAACAGGGGATAACGAGCAGTACTTC. It is translated as CASSLVTGDNEQYF. The chain recombines TRBV5-1 with TRBJ2-7; 7 bases are shared with TRBD1. The CDR3 extends over 14 amino acids. Per the germline V gene, CDR1 is SGHRS and CDR2 is YFSETQ. V lost 0 bases and J lost 5; bases outside the gene matches: 5. The complete variable domain, with remaining parts taken from reference TRBV5-1 and TRBJ2-7, reads KAGVTQTPRYLIKTRGQQVTLSCSPISGHRSVSWYQQTPGQGLQFLFEYFSETQRNKGNFPGRFSGRQFSNSRSEMNVSTLELGDSALYLCASSLVTGDNEQYFGPGTRLTVT.

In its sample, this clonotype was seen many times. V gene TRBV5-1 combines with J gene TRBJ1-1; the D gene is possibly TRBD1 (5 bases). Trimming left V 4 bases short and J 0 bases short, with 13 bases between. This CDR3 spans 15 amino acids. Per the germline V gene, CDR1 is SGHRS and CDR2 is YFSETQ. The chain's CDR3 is CASSPRGTMNTEAFF. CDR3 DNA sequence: TGCGCCAGCAGCCCCCGGGGCACCATGAACACTGAAGCTTTCTTT.

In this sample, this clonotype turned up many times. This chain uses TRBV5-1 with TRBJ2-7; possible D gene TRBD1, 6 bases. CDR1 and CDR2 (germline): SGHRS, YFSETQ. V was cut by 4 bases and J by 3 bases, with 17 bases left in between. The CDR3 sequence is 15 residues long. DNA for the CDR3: TGCGCCAGCAGCGGGCCGGGACATACCCTCTACGAGCAGTACTTC. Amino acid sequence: CASSGPGHTLYEQYF.

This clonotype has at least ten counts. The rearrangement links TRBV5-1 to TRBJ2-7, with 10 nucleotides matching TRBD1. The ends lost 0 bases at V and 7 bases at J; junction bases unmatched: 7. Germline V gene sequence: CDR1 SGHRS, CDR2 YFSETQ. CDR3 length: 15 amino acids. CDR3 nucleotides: TGCGCCAGCAGCTTGGCGGGACAGGGGCTGGGAGAGCAGTACTTC. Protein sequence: CASSLAGQGLGEQYF.

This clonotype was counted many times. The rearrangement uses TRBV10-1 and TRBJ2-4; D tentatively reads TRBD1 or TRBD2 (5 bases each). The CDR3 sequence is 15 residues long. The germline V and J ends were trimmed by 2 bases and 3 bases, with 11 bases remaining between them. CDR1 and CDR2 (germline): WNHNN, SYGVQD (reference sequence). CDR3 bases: TGCGCCAGCAGTGAGGGGGGTTTGGGCAAAAACATTCAGTACTTC. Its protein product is CASSEGGLGKNIQYF.

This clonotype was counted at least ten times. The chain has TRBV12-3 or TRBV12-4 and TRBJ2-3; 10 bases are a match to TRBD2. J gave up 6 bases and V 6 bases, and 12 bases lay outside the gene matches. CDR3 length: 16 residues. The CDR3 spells CASSLIQREGRDTQYF. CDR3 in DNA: TGTGCCAGCAGCTTGATCCAGCGGGAGGGCAGGGATACGCAGTATTTT.

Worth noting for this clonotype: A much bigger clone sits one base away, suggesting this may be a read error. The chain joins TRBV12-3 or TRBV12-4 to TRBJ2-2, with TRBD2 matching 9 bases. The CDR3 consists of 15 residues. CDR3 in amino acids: CTSRDSGGHTGELFF. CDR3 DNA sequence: TGTACCAGCAGGGATAGCGGGGGCCACACCGGGGAGCTGTTTTTT.

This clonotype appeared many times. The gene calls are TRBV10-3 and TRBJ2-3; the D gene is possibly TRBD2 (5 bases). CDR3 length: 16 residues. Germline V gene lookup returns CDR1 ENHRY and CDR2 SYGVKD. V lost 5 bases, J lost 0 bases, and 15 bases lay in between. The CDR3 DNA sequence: TGTGCCATCAGTCCTCGGACTGGGATTAGCACAGATACGCAGTATTTT. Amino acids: CAISPRTGISTDTQYF.

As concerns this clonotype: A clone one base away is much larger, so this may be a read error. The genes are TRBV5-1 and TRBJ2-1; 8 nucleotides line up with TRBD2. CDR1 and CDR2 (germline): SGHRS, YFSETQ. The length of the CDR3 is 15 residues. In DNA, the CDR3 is TGCGCCAGCAGCCCTGGGGCTAGCGGGTACAATGTGCAGTTCTTC. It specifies CASSPGASGYNVQFF.

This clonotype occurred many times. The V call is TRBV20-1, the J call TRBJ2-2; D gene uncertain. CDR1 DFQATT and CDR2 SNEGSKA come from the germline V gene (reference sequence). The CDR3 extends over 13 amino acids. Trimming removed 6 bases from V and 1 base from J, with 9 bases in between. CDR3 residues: CSAPWGNTGELFF. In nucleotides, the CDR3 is TGCAGTGCACCCTGGGGGAACACCGGGGAGCTGTTTTTT.

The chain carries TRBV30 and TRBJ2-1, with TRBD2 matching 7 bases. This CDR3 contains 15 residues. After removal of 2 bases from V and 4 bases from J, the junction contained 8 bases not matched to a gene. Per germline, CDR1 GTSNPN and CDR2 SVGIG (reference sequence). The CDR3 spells CAWSLAGGQYNEQFF. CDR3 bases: TGTGCCTGGAGTTTAGCGGGCGGCCAATACAATGAGCAGTTCTTC. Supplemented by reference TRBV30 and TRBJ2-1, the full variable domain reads SQTIHQWPATLVQPVGSPLSLECTVEGTSNPNLYWYRQAAGRGLQLLFYSVGIGQISSEVPQNLSASRPQDRQFILSSKKLLLSDSGFYLCAWSLAGGQYNEQFFGPGTRLTVL.